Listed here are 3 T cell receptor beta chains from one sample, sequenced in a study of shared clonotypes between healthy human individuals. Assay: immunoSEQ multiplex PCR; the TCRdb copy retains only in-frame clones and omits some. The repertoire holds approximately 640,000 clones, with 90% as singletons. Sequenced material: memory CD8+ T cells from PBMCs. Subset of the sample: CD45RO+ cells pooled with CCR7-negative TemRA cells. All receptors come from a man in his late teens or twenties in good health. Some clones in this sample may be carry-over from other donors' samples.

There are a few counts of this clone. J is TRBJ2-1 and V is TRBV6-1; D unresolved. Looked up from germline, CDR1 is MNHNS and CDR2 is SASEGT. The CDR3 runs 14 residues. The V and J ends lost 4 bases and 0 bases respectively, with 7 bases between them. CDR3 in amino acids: CASSVSISYNEQFF. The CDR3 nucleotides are TGTGCCAGCAGTGTCAGTATCTCCTACAATGAGCAGTTCTTC.

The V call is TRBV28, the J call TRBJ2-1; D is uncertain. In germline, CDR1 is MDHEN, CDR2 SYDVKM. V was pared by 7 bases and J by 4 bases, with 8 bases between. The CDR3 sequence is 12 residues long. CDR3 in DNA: TGTGCCAGCAACCGAGGATACAATGAGCAGTTCTTC. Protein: CASNRGYNEQFF.

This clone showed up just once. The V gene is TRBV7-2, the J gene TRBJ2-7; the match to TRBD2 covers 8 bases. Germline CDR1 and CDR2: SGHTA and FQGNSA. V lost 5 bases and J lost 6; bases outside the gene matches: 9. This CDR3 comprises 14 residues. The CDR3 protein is CASSPSGRGLEQYF. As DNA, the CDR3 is TGTGCCAGCAGCCCCAGCGGGAGAGGGCTCGAGCAGTACTTC. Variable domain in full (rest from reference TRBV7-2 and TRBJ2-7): GAGVSQSPSNKVTEKGKDVELRCDPISGHTALYWYRQSLGQGLEFLIYFQGNSAPDKSGLPSDRFSAERTGGSVSTLTIQRTQQEDSAVYLCASSPSGRGLEQYFGPGTRLTVT.